One sample yielded the 13 T cell receptor beta chains listed below, sequenced in a study of T cell repertoires in cytomegalovirus infection (dated by TCRdb to about 2019). Sequencing was carried out with an Illumina HiSeq 1500. The public reads were quality trimmed at Q25 with fastp and then assembled into clones with MiXCR by TCRdb, keeping productive beta chains. Under each unique CDR3 protein, matching rows form one entry showing the most common genes and DNA. For this sample the table gives 450,000 to 600,000 distinct CDR3 sequences, of which 11% were detected only once. The ten top clones hold 10% of the sample. Input material: PBMCs. The receptors derive from a human donor in good health (CMV status not recorded). Some clones in this sample may be carry-over from other donors' samples.

Many counts were recorded for this clonotype. The CDR3 loop is CASSPRVGGSSEAFF. The CDR3 DNA is TGTGCCAGCAGCCCAAGAGTCGGGGGGAGCTCTGAAGCTTTCTTT. This sequence joins TRBV7-6 and TRBJ1-1; possibly TRBD1 for D (5 bases). Between the trimmed V and J ends, which lost 5 bases and 6 bases, there was a span of 19 bases. Germline V CDR1 and CDR2: SGHVS, FNYEAQ. This CDR3 spans 15 amino acids.

This rearrangement joins TRBV3-1 to TRBJ2-3; D uncertain. CDR3 length: 16 residues. V gave up 2 bases and J gave up 0 bases, with 12 bases separating them. The germline V gene encodes CDR1 LGHDT and CDR2 YNNKEL (reference sequence). The CDR3 region is CASSQRLFSSTDTQYF. In nucleotides, the CDR3 is TGTGCCAGCAGCCAACGACTCTTCTCTAGCACAGATACGCAGTATTTT.

Comments on this clonotype: A much larger clone differs from this one at a single base, so this may be a read error. Given the absence of the conserved phenylalanine or tryptophan at the CDR3 end, a read error is likely. The chain recombines TRBV5-4 with TRBJ2-1; D is unclear. V was pared by 4 bases and J by 1 base, with 12 bases between. The CDR3 is made up of 15 amino acids. Germline-derived CDR1 and CDR2 are SGHNT and YYREEE (reference sequence). The CDR3 protein is CASSPQFGSYNEQFL. The CDR3 DNA is TGTGCCAGCAGCCCCCAGTTCGGATCCTACAATGAGCAGTTCTTA.

This clonotype occurred many times. V usage is TRBV20-1 and J usage is TRBJ2-2; D assignment may be TRBD1 or TRBD2 (7 bases each). This CDR3 comprises 15 residues. V shed 3 bases and J shed 5 bases, with 16 bases lying between them. Germline values: CDR1 DFQATT, CDR2 SNEGSKA (reference sequence). CDR3 in DNA: TGCAGTGCTAGGGTCCCAGGGGGGGGAACCGGGGAGCTGTTTTTT. It specifies CSARVPGGGTGELFF.

This clonotype was picked up many times. The chain links TRBV20-1 to TRBJ2-1; 9 nucleotides align to TRBD2. Germline lookup yields CDR1 DFQATT and CDR2 SNEGSKA (reference sequence). Unmatched junction bases numbered 3, after V lost 3 bases and J lost 3 bases. The CDR3 covers 14 residues. Here the CDR3 DNA reads TGCAGTGCTAGGACTAGCGGCCGCTACAATGAGCAGTTCTTC. This gives the protein CSARTSGRYNEQFF.

This clonotype showed up many times. This sequence joins TRBV7-2 and TRBJ1-2, with D possibly TRBD1 on 6 matching bases. The ends were cut back, 6 bases at V and 6 bases at J, with 20 bases in the middle. Germline values: CDR1 SGHTA, CDR2 FQGNSA. The CDR3 runs 15 residues. CDR3 nucleotides: TGTGCCAGCAGAAGGACCTCGGGGGCAGGGGATGGCTACACCTTC. Residues: CASRRTSGAGDGYTF.

This clonotype has at least ten counts. The rearrangement uses TRBV7-3 and TRBJ2-7; TRBD2 matches at 8 bases. CDR1 SGHTA and CDR2 FQGTGA come from the germline V gene. After removal of 5 bases from V and 1 base from J, the junction contained 4 bases not matched to a gene. CDR3 size: 14 residues. The CDR3: CASSPGGGSYEQYF. The DNA of the CDR3 is TGTGCCAGCAGCCCCGGGGGGGGATCCTACGAGCAGTACTTC.

This clonotype was recorded many times. This chain uses TRBV7-9 with TRBJ2-3, with 9 bases aligning to TRBD1. Losses at the gene ends were 5 bases for V and 3 bases for J; bases not matched to a gene: 6. CDR3 length: 15 residues. Germline values: CDR1 SEHNR, CDR2 FQNEAQ (reference sequence). The CDR3, as DNA: TGTGCCAGCAGCCCCGGACAGGGGCGGACAGATACGCAGTATTTT. Protein: CASSPGQGRTDTQYF.

This clonotype was counted a few times. The junction does not match germline at one end; this may be a read error. The chain carries TRBV7-9 and TRBJ1-2; D may be TRBD1 (5 bases). Germline lookup yields CDR1 SEHNR and CDR2 FQNEAQ (reference sequence). The CDR3 is 12 residues long. The CDR3 protein is CASNQQGRDPSF. The CDR3 DNA sequence: TGTGCCAGCAACCAACAAGGCAGGGACCCTTCCTTC. Together with reference TRBV7-9 and TRBJ1-2, the CDR3 gives the full variable domain: DTGVSQNPRHKITKRGQNVTFRCDPISEHNRLYWYRQTLGQGPEFLTYFQNEAQLEKSRLLSDRFSAERPKGSFSTLEIQRTEQGDSAMYLCASNQQGRDPSFGSGTRLTVV.

Concerning this clonotype: In this CDR3 the conserved last residue, phenylalanine or tryptophan, is missing, so a read error is likely. The gene calls are TRBV12-3 or TRBV12-4 and TRBJ1-5, with 8 positions matching TRBD1. The CDR3 has 18 amino acids. V shed 4 bases, J shed 1 base, and the junction held 12 bases outside the gene matches. CDR3 sequence reads: CASSSLTGQGQSNQPQHI. CDR3 in DNA: TGTGCCAGCAGTTCCCTCACTGGACAGGGCCAGAGCAATCAGCCCCAGCATATT.

There are many counts of this clonotype. The gene calls are TRBV7-7 and TRBJ2-2; 9 bases map to TRBD1. This CDR3 contains 15 residues. Germline-derived CDR1 and CDR2 are SSHAT and FNYEAQ (reference sequence). V shed 4 bases, J shed 5 bases, and the junction held 5 bases outside the gene matches. In DNA form, the CDR3 reads TGTGCCAGCAGCTCCGGGACAGGGACGACCGGGGAGCTGTTTTTT. This sequence encodes CASSSGTGTTGELFF.

As concerns this clonotype: A single base separates this from a much larger clone, so it may be a read error. CDR3: CASSSPGLAGRGEEYF. CDR3 DNA sequence: TGCGCCAGCAGCTCGCCAGGACTAGCGGGGCGGGGCGAGGAGTACTTC. The chain uses TRBV5-1 and TRBJ2-7; the match to TRBD2 covers 12 bases. The germline V gene encodes CDR1 SGHRS and CDR2 YFSETQ. The CDR3 is 16 residues long.

This clonotype appeared many times. The V gene is TRBV5-1, the J gene TRBJ2-2; 8 nucleotides line up with TRBD1. The CDR3 has 16 amino acids. The V segment lost 3 bases and the J segment 3 bases; nucleotides outside the gene matches: 7. Germline lookup yields CDR1 SGHRS and CDR2 YFSETQ. DNA for the CDR3: TGCGCCAGCAGCTCGACAGGACAGGGTTACACCGGGGAGCTGTTTTTT. This encodes CASSSTGQGYTGELFF.